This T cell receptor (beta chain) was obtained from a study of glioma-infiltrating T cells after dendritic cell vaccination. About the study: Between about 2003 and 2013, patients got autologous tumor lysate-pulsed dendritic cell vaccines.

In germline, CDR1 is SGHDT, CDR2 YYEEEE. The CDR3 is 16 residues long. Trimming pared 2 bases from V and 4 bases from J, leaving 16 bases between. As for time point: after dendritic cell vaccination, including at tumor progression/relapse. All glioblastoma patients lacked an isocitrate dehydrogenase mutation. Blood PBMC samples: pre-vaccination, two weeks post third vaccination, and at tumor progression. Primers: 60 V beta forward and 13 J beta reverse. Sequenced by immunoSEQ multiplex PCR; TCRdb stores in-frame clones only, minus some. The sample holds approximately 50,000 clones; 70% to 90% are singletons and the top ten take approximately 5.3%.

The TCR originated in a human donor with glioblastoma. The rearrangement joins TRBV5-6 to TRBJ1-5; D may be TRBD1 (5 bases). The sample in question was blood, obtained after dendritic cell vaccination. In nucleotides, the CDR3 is TGTGCCAGCAGCTTCGGTCGGCAGGGAGGGAATCAGCCCCAGCATTTT. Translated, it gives CASSFGRQGGNQPQHF.